This passage covers 27 T cell receptor beta chains from one sample sequenced in a study of blood T cell repertoires in COVID-19. This table comes from immunoSEQ multiplex PCR, and its TCRdb copy is limited to in-frame clones, with some not included. The table includes about 160,000 clones, 80% to 90% detected once. Sequencing was done on a sample of peripheral blood. The receptor source for this set is a woman between 70 and 85 years old with acute or convalescent COVID-19.

The V and J genes are TRBV29-1 and TRBJ2-7; TRBD1 aligns across 7 bases. The germline V gene has CDR1 SQVTM and CDR2 ANQGSEA. V shed 6 bases, J shed 1 base, and the junction held 12 bases outside the gene matches. The CDR3 covers 15 residues. CDR3 coding DNA: TGCAGCGTCCAGGGAAAGGGGGACAGTTCCTACGAGCAGTACTTC. Residues: CSVQGKGDSSYEQYF.

The CDR3 sequence is CASSLGGVSSGNTIYF. Here the CDR3 DNA reads TGTGCCAGCAGTTTAGGGGGGGTCAGCTCTGGAAACACCATATATTTT. The V gene is TRBV28, the J gene TRBJ1-3; D perhaps matches TRBD1 (5 bases). Trimming removed 2 bases from V and 0 bases from J, with 11 bases in between. This CDR3 has 16 amino acids. CDR1 and CDR2 from the germline V gene are MDHEN and SYDVKM.

The rearrangement joins TRBV7-2 to TRBJ1-1, with 7 bases that match TRBD1. CDR1 is SGHTA and CDR2 is FQGNSA in the germline V gene. The junction had 7 bases not matched to a gene; V was cut back by 5 bases and J by 7 bases. The CDR3 is 13 residues long. The CDR3 nucleotides are TGTGCCAGCAGCCCTGGGACAGAACGTGAAGCTTTCTTT. It is translated as CASSPGTEREAFF.

The chain uses TRBV3-1 (or the pseudogene TRBV3-2) and TRBJ1-3, with no clear D. The CDR3 consists of 17 residues. Germline values: CDR1 LGHDT, CDR2 YNNKEL (reference sequence). The ends were cut back, 4 bases at V and 4 bases at J, with 20 bases in the middle. The CDR3 coding sequence is TGTGCCAGCAGCCCCACCTGGCGGGTCTCTCGGGGAAACACCATATATTTT. Protein product: CASSPTWRVSRGNTIYF.

V and J are TRBV30 and TRBJ2-7; 10 bases are a match to TRBD2. Germline values: CDR1 GTSNPN, CDR2 SVGIG (reference sequence). V gave up 3 bases and J gave up 7 bases; unmatched junction bases: 12. The CDR3 loop spans 15 amino acids. Here the CDR3 reads CAWSTGLAGVGEQYF. In DNA form, the CDR3 reads TGTGCCTGGAGCACCGGGCTAGCGGGAGTCGGGGAGCAGTACTTC.

This clone has more than one count but fewer than ten. CDR3 loop: CASRDRGNTEAFF. CDR3 DNA sequence: TGTGCCTCCCGGGACAGAGGGAACACTGAAGCTTTCTTT. The V and J genes are TRBV10-3 and TRBJ1-1; 7 bases map to TRBD1. V dropped 11 bases and J dropped 1; count of bases not matched to a gene: 7. CDR1 and CDR2 from the germline V gene are ENHRY and SYGVKD. The CDR3 sequence is 13 residues long.

The rearrangement joins TRBV4-3 to TRBJ2-1; maybe TRBD2 (6 bases). The V gene's germline CDR1 is LGHNA and CDR2 YSLEER. Trimming took off 4 bases at V and 8 bases at J, with 12 bases between the two ends. The CDR3 contains 13 residues. CDR3: CASSPGVGYEQFF. DNA for the CDR3: TGCGCCAGCAGCCCGGGGGTGGGATATGAGCAGTTCTTC.

The gene calls are TRBV10-1 and TRBJ1-3; D possibly corresponds to TRBD1 (6 bases). CDR1 is WNHNN, CDR2 SYGVQD, per germline (reference sequence). Trimming took off 10 bases at V and 0 bases at J, with 16 bases between the two ends. The CDR3 is made up of 15 amino acids. The CDR3 reads CANISRDISGNTIYF. CDR3 coding DNA: TGCGCCAATATTAGCCGGGACATCTCTGGAAACACCATATATTTT.

J is TRBJ1-5 and V is TRBV6-2 or TRBV6-3; 10 bases line up with TRBD1. With V trimmed by 6 bases and J by 6 bases, 8 bases remained unmatched. This CDR3 contains 15 residues. Germline V CDR1 and CDR2: MNHEY, SVGEGT. CDR3 residues: CASSTGTGVPQPQHF. DNA for the CDR3: TGTGCCAGCAGCACCGGGACAGGGGTCCCTCAGCCCCAGCATTTT.

The chain couples TRBV6-1 to TRBJ2-5, with TRBD2 matching 14 bases. V lost 4 bases to trimming and J lost 5 bases; unmatched junction nucleotides: 9. The CDR3 is made up of 17 amino acids. Per germline, CDR1 MNHNS and CDR2 SASEGT. CDR3 in amino acids: CASSAQGTSGSRETQYF. For the CDR3, the DNA is TGTGCCAGCAGTGCCCAGGGGACTAGCGGGAGCAGGGAGACCCAGTACTTC.

This clone occurred a few times. The chain has TRBV3-1 (or the pseudogene TRBV3-2) and TRBJ2-1; 12 bases fit TRBD2. The germline CDR1 and CDR2 sequences are LGHDT and YNNKEL (reference sequence). Trimming at V came to 4 bases and at J to 7 bases, leaving 5 bases not matched to a gene. CDR3 size: 15 residues. The CDR3 DNA reads TGTGCCAGCAGCCTCAGACTAGCGGGAGTAAATGAGCAGTTCTTC. Translating it yields CASSLRLAGVNEQFF.

The V gene is TRBV27, the J gene TRBJ1-1; TRBD1 might be the D (6 bases). V lost 6 bases and J lost 6, with 17 bases in between. The CDR3 runs 14 residues. The V gene's germline CDR1 is MNHEY and CDR2 SMNVEV (reference sequence). In DNA, the CDR3 is TGTGCCAGCAGACACCCGGGACAAGGGTCTGAAGCTTTCTTT. Amino acids: CASRHPGQGSEAFF.

The V gene is TRBV10-3, the J gene TRBJ1-1; TRBD1 matches at 7 bases. The CDR3 is 14 amino acids. CDR1 and CDR2 from the germline V gene are ENHRY and SYGVKD. The V gene end was trimmed by 6 bases and the J gene end by 2 bases; junction bases not matched to a gene: 6. The CDR3: CAIRSPGGNTEAFF. Here the CDR3 DNA reads TGTGCCATCAGGTCCCCAGGGGGAAACACTGAAGCTTTCTTT.

V and J are TRBV5-4 and TRBJ2-5; tentative D call: TRBD2 (6 bases). CDR3 length: 15 residues. The V end was cut by 2 bases, the J end by 5 bases, with 16 bases between. Germline values: CDR1 SGHNT, CDR2 YYREEE (reference sequence). CDR3 nucleotides: TGTGCCAGCAGCTTAGGGGACCAAGGGAGGGAGACCCAGTACTTC. Translated: CASSLGDQGRETQYF.

This clone came up a few times. The V call is TRBV7-3, the J call TRBJ1-1; TRBD1 agrees at 7 bases. Trimming at V came to 5 bases and at J to 7 bases, leaving 10 bases not matched to a gene. The germline V gene has CDR1 SGHTA and CDR2 FQGTGA. The length of the CDR3 is 14 residues. This CDR3 is CASSVRQGSVEAFF. In DNA, the CDR3 is TGTGCCAGCAGCGTTAGACAGGGCTCCGTTGAAGCTTTCTTT.

This chain links TRBV12-3 or TRBV12-4 with TRBJ1-6, with D perhaps matching TRBD1 (5 bases). The CDR3 runs to 13 residues. The germline V and J ends were trimmed by 10 bases and 5 bases, with 12 bases remaining between them. CDR3 DNA sequence: TGTGCCACCAGGGCGAGCGATAATTCACCCCTCCACTTT. It translates to CATRASDNSPLHF.

The chain couples TRBV19 to TRBJ2-3; 14 bases fit TRBD2. The CDR3 totals 16 residues. Germline V gene sequence: CDR1 LNHDA, CDR2 SQIVND (reference sequence). The ends lost 4 bases at V and 1 base at J; junction bases unmatched: 1. CDR3 bases: TGTGCCAGTAGTACGACTAGCGGGGGGGGCACAGATACGCAGTATTTT. Its translation is CASSTTSGGGTDTQYF.

J is TRBJ2-3 and V is TRBV4-3; D is perhaps TRBD2 (5 bases). V lost 7 bases to trimming and J lost 0 bases, with 17 bases between them. Germline CDR1 and CDR2: LGHNA and YSLEER. This CDR3 is 16 amino acids long. DNA of the CDR3: TGCGCCAGCAAAATTTACCCTAGCTCCAGCACAGATACGCAGTATTTT. Its protein product is CASKIYPSSSTDTQYF.

The table lists this clone with a count of one. The chain combines TRBV3-1 (or the pseudogene TRBV3-2) with TRBJ1-1, with 8 bases aligning to TRBD1. Germline values: CDR1 LGHDT, CDR2 YNNKEL (reference sequence). The CDR3 has 15 residues. J lost 0 bases, V lost 6 bases, and 6 bases had no gene match. The CDR3 nucleotides read TGTGCCAGCAGGAGACAGGGGCTCATGAACACTGAAGCTTTCTTT. Its translation: CASRRQGLMNTEAFF.

This clone was seen once. The genes are TRBV15 and TRBJ1-3; D uncertain. Deletions cut 4 bases from V and 3 bases from J, with 13 bases between. The CDR3 extends over 15 amino acids. CDR1 is LNHNV and CDR2 is YYDKDF in the germline V gene (reference sequence). The CDR3: CATSISGLDGNTIYF. The CDR3 DNA follows: TGTGCCACCAGCATTTCCGGGTTGGATGGAAACACCATATATTTT.

The rearrangement joins TRBV7-2 to TRBJ1-6; the D is unclear. V shed 0 bases and J shed 8 bases, with 11 bases lying between them. This CDR3 comprises 15 residues. The germline V gene encodes CDR1 SGHTA and CDR2 FQGNSA. The CDR3 spells CASSLASGLDSPLHF. The CDR3 bases are TGTGCCAGCAGCTTAGCATCAGGCCTCGATTCACCCCTCCACTTT.

The rearrangement joins TRBV10-3 to TRBJ1-1, with D unresolved. CDR3 length equals 13 residues. CDR1 ENHRY and CDR2 SYGVKD come from the germline V gene. Trimming cost V 6 bases and J 4 bases, with 12 bases left between them. The CDR3 sequence: CAIRALEGTEAFF. CDR3 in DNA: TGTGCCATCAGGGCCCTCGAGGGCACTGAAGCTTTCTTT.

This clone was recorded once. The genes are TRBV30 and TRBJ2-3; D is unclear. There are 13 residues in the CDR3. CDR1 and CDR2 (germline): GTSNPN, SVGIG (reference sequence). The ends were cut back, 3 bases at V and 5 bases at J, with 12 bases in the middle. CDR3 bases: TGTGCCTGGAGCCCCGGTTTTGGAGATACGCAGTATTTT. Protein product: CAWSPGFGDTQYF.

The chain has TRBV7-2 and TRBJ2-7, with 7 bases aligning to TRBD1. The CDR3 covers 15 residues. V trimming: 3 bases; J trimming: 3 bases; junction bases outside the gene matches: 8. Germline CDR1 reads SGHTA; CDR2 reads FQGNSA. The DNA of the CDR3 is TGTGCCAGCAGCTTTGGGCAGGGGGAGAGCTACGAGCAGTACTTC. Translation: CASSFGQGESYEQYF.

This clone was detected only a few times. This chain uses TRBV14 with TRBJ1-1; D is possibly TRBD1 (5 bases). The CDR3 covers 15 residues. CDR1 SGHDN and CDR2 FVKESK come from the germline V gene. V lost 4 bases, J lost 1 base, and 13 bases lay in between. The CDR3 here is CASSPLSGGNTEAFF. CDR3 nucleotides: TGTGCCAGCAGCCCCTTATCGGGGGGGAACACTGAAGCTTTCTTT.

This clone came up a few times. The chain uses TRBV25-1 and TRBJ1-1; D uncertain. The germline CDR1 and CDR2 sequences are MGHDK and SYGVNS. The V end lost 3 bases, the J end lost 1 base, and 6 bases lay between the germline ends. The CDR3 totals 13 residues. DNA of the CDR3: TGTGCCAGCAGTGAGCGGGCGAACACTGAAGCTTTCTTT. Its protein product is CASSERANTEAFF.

V is TRBV7-8 and J is TRBJ1-1; 8 positions match TRBD1. Germline values: CDR1 SGHVS, CDR2 FQNEAQ. The CDR3 sequence is 16 residues long. The V gene end was trimmed by 5 bases and the J gene end by 1 base; junction bases not matched to a gene: 9. The CDR3 nucleotides are TGTGCCAGCAGCCGCAGCCCGGGACAGGCGAACACTGAAGCTTTCTTT. Translation gives CASSRSPGQANTEAFF.